This entry lists 8 T cell receptor beta chains sequenced from one sample in a study of cytomegalovirus exposure and HLA in healthy donors (dated by TCRdb to between 2016 and 2019). Preparation of the library involved the immunoSEQ multiplex PCR assay. For the multiplex PCR, a mixture combining 60 forward primers for TCR Vbeta segments and 13 reverse primers for TCR Jbeta segments was used. TCRdb limited this immuneACCESS table to in-frame rearrangements with V and J called. A share of clones is missing; checked studies link under half to unresolved V genes, and the rest is unexplained. This sample has roughly 280,000 clones in its table, and roughly two thirds of those were observed once. The ten largest make up over 2% of the sample. Source material: PBMCs. The receptors were sampled from a female donor in good health and CMV-seronegative.

This clone was found a few times. The chain is built from TRBV6-5 and TRBJ1-5; tentatively, D is TRBD1 (6 bases). CDR1 is MNHEY and CDR2 is SVGAGI in the germline V gene. The CDR3 covers 15 residues. Trimming left V 2 bases short and J 4 bases short, with 12 bases between. The CDR3 loop reads CASSYVRGENQPQHF. CDR3 bases: TGTGCCAGCAGTTACGTCAGGGGAGAAAATCAGCCCCAGCATTTT.

The rearrangement uses TRBV7-9 and TRBJ1-4; the D gene is possibly TRBD1 (5 bases). Deletions cut 1 base from V and 3 bases from J, with 9 bases between. The CDR3 is 15 residues long. Germline lookup yields CDR1 SEHNR and CDR2 FQNEAQ (reference sequence). CDR3 sequence: CASSLVRASNEKLFF. The CDR3 nucleotides are TGTGCCAGCAGCTTAGTCAGGGCGTCTAATGAAAAACTGTTTTTT.

V and J are TRBV19 and TRBJ1-1, with D perhaps matching TRBD1 (6 bases). Germline CDR1 and CDR2: LNHDA and SQIVND (reference sequence). Trimming pared 7 bases from V and 7 bases from J, leaving 19 bases between. This CDR3 is built from 14 residues. CDR3 in amino acids: CASTDPGQSDEAFF. The CDR3 bases are TGTGCCAGTACCGATCCCGGACAGAGCGATGAAGCTTTCTTT.

This clone has just a few counts. The chain employs TRBV28 and TRBJ2-2; 8 bases are shared with TRBD2. The germline V gene encodes CDR1 MDHEN and CDR2 SYDVKM. The V gene end was trimmed by 4 bases and the J gene end by 4 bases; junction bases not matched to a gene: 2. The length of the CDR3 is 14 residues. The CDR3 sequence: CASSWSGSTGELFF. In DNA form, the CDR3 reads TGTGCCAGCAGTTGGAGCGGGAGCACCGGGGAGCTGTTTTTT.

The chain links TRBV11-3 to TRBJ2-1, with 10 positions matching TRBD2. CDR1 and CDR2 from the germline V gene are SGHNT and YENEEA. V trimming: 5 bases; J trimming: 10 bases; junction bases outside the gene matches: 5. The CDR3 runs to 13 residues. As DNA, the CDR3 is TGTGCCAGCAGCCTAGCGGGAGCCGGGGAGCAGTTCTTC. Amino acids: CASSLAGAGEQFF.

This chain joins TRBV6-5 and TRBJ2-1; D is unresolved. The V gene lost 5 bases and the J gene lost 5 bases, with 13 bases spanning the gap. Per the germline V gene, CDR1 is MNHEY and CDR2 is SVGAGI. CDR3 length: 14 amino acids. In nucleotides, the CDR3 is TGTGCCAGCAGTCTGGCTGTTTCCCACAATGAGCAGTTCTTC. This translates into CASSLAVSHNEQFF.

The rearrangement links TRBV7-9 to TRBJ2-2; 11 bases line up with TRBD2. CDR3 length: 16 residues. Germline V CDR1 and CDR2: SEHNR, FQNEAQ (reference sequence). The trim removed 8 bases at V and 0 bases at J, leaving 5 bases unmatched. The CDR3 nucleotides are TGTGCCAGCCTTCCTAGCGGGAGGACGAACACCGGGGAGCTGTTTTTT. As protein: CASLPSGRTNTGELFF.

The CDR3 sequence: CASGPVTGRKGATNEKLFF. In DNA form, the CDR3 reads TGTGCTAGTGGCCCCGTGACAGGGCGAAAAGGGGCAACTAATGAAAAACTGTTTTTT. This chain uses TRBV12-5 with TRBJ1-4, with 7 bases lining up with TRBD1. Unmatched junction bases numbered 16, after V lost 6 bases and J lost 0 bases. The germline V gene has CDR1 LGHNT and CDR2 FRNRAP. The CDR3 extends over 19 amino acids.